This TCR beta chain was captured in a study of blood T cell repertoires in COVID-19. Turning to the study itself: COVID-19 samples from acute and convalescent phases originated in the United States, Italy and Spain. From T cells, B-cell-depleted T cells, or PBMCs came the material, which was cDNA or gDNA.

This clone has only a few counts. Germline V gives CDR1 LGHNA, CDR2 YNFKEQ. This CDR3 comprises 15 residues. V was pared by 0 bases and J by 5 bases, with 13 bases between. Source study methods: The authors estimated nucleated cell counts from reference gene primer amplification. Profiled with immunoSEQ multiplex PCR; TCRdb holds only in-frame clones, not every one. The V and J calls and the clone size are those of that table, but D and trimming were determined from the DNA. This table has around 94,000 clones, roughly 81% appearing once. This receptor was identified in a man aged 35 to 55 with active or convalescent COVID-19. The sequencing input was peripheral blood. The chain joins TRBV4-2 to TRBJ1-2, with D possibly matching TRBD1 (6 bases). CDR3 protein: CASSQDSWTEYGYTF. CDR3 nucleotides: TGTGCCAGCAGCCAAGATTCCTGGACAGAGTATGGCTACACCTTC.